This TCR beta chain was documented in a study of T cells in Graves' hyperthyroidism and ophthalmopathy. Study-wide findings and caveats: Clonotypes that were expanded in thyroid above 0.001 mostly appeared in blood too. From stable hyperthyroidism, ophthalmopathy was set apart by a 13 V-J model.

Researchers took RNA transcripts and amplified the TCR beta CDR3 regions from them. The HTBI primer set served for first-round RT-PCR of the TCR CDR3. TCRdb recomputed calls from the multiplex PCR reads with MiXCR, one row per CDR3 protein. The table includes 350,000 to 400,000 distinct CDR3 sequences, over 15% detected once. This clonotype was seen ten or more times. Its cognate antigen is unknown. This CDR3 spans 15 amino acids. Germline CDR1 reads ENHRY; CDR2 reads SYGVKD. The V gene lost 8 bases and the J gene lost 0 bases, with 14 bases spanning the gap. Stable Graves' hyperthyroidism denoted no ophthalmopathy progression over 18 months. Exclusion of a patient resulted from uncontrolled infection, other autoimmune disease, pregnancy or lactation.

This receptor was identified in a woman in her late teens or twenties with Graves' hyperthyroidism. Sequencing was done on a sample of blood. The V gene is TRBV10-3, the J gene TRBJ1-5; D not certain. CDR3 bases: TGTGCCATCTCCGGCGGGGATTATAGCAATCAGCCCCAGCATTTT. As protein: CAISGGDYSNQPQHF.